The clone carrying this TCR beta chain was detected only once. This record belongs to a study of blood T cell repertoires in COVID-19. The wider study: From the United States, Italy and Spain came samples of acute and convalescent COVID-19. Sources were T cells, B-cell-depleted T cells, or PBMCs; the material itself was cDNA or gDNA.

CDR1 and CDR2 (germline): SGHNT, YYREEE (reference sequence). The trim removed 6 bases at V and 3 bases at J, leaving 11 bases unmatched. The CDR3 covers 16 residues. As processed by the authors: Amplification with reference gene primers provided the estimates of nucleated cell counts. The protocol was immunoSEQ multiplex PCR, while the TCRdb copy is restricted to in-frame clones and leaves out a portion. That table furnishes V, J and clone size, whereas the DNA furnished D and trimming. The sample records some 90,000 clones, about 90% being singletons. The receptor was derived from a woman aged 45-60 years in a cohort sampled during active COVID-19. Sequencing was done on a sample of peripheral blood. The chain couples TRBV5-4 to TRBJ1-1; 10 bases fit TRBD1. The CDR3 DNA reads TGTGCCAGCAAGCCGGGACAGGGGTCGAGGTACACTGAAGCTTTCTTT. Translated, it gives CASKPGQGSRYTEAFF.